These T cell receptor beta chains were read from a single sample in a study of identical twins. From the 5' RACE reads, TCRdb called clonotypes with MiXCR, one entry per CDR3 protein. The sample lists over 500,000 distinct CDR3 sequences; approximately 22% were seen once. These data also featured in a second study, about T cells expressing NK-cell markers.

Sequencing was done on a sample of CD4+ T cells sorted from blood. The receptors here all came from a woman between 18 and 30 years old in good health. Each CDR3 is given with its conserved first and last residue. Fields, in order: J gene, V gene, clone size, D gene, CDR3 protein, CDR3 DNA. The D gene is left open where the match is weak. The listing skips clone size in some rows; elsewhere it reads once, few, many or a size class.

j_call: TRBJ2-5
v_call: TRBV20-1
clone_size: few
d_call: TRBD1
cdr3_aa: CSARKDRGETQYF
cdr3_nt: TGCAGTGCTAGAAAGGACAGGGGCGAGACCCAGTACTTC

j_call: TRBJ2-1
v_call: TRBV11-3
clone_size: NA
d_call: NA
cdr3_aa: CASSPSVLPFF
cdr3_nt: TGTGCCAGCAGCCCCTCCGTTTTGCCGTTCTTC

j_call: TRBJ1-2
v_call: TRBV6-1
clone_size: NA
d_call: NA
cdr3_aa: CASSESSGFGYTF
cdr3_nt: TGTGCCAGCAGTGAAAGCTCGGGATTTGGCTACACCTTC

j_call: TRBJ1-1
v_call: TRBV9
clone_size: NA
d_call: TRBD1
cdr3_aa: CASSGRTGGAEAFF
cdr3_nt: TGTGCCAGCAGCGGGCGTACAGGGGGCGCTGAAGCTTTCTTT

j_call: TRBJ2-3
v_call: TRBV25-1
clone_size: NA
d_call: NA
cdr3_aa: CASSGLVRGTDTQYF
cdr3_nt: TGTGCCAGCAGTGGACTAGTACGAGGCACAGATACGCAGTATTTT

j_call: TRBJ1-5
v_call: TRBV20-1
clone_size: NA
d_call: TRBD1
cdr3_aa: CSALNPKTGFNQPQHF
cdr3_nt: TGCAGTGCCTTAAATCCAAAGACAGGGTTCAATCAGCCCCAGCATTTT

j_call: TRBJ2-1
v_call: TRBV11-2
clone_size: few
d_call: NA
cdr3_aa: CASSPRLTNSYNEQFF
cdr3_nt: TGTGCCAGCAGCCCCAGACTGACAAACTCCTACAATGAGCAGTTCTTC

j_call: TRBJ2-7
v_call: TRBV5-1
clone_size: few
d_call: TRBD1
cdr3_aa: CASRDDRGNSYEQYF
cdr3_nt: TGCGCCAGCAGGGACGACAGGGGAAATTCCTACGAGCAGTACTTC

j_call: TRBJ2-3
v_call: TRBV7-8
clone_size: NA
d_call: NA
cdr3_aa: CASSLSNLDSPSSDTQYF
cdr3_nt: TGTGCCAGCAGCTTGTCGAATCTTGACAGTCCCTCAAGTGATACGCAGTATTTT

j_call: TRBJ1-3
v_call: TRBV7-2
clone_size: few
d_call: NA
cdr3_aa: CASSLGGLGNTIYF
cdr3_nt: TGTGCCAGCAGCTTAGGCGGACTCGGAAACACCATATATTTT

j_call: TRBJ1-1
v_call: TRBV20-1
clone_size: few
d_call: NA
cdr3_aa: CSASRGRRETEAFF
cdr3_nt: TGCAGTGCTAGCAGGGGACGGAGGGAGACTGAAGCTTTCTTT